This T cell receptor (beta chain) was sequenced in a study of technical replicates of blood from a few donors. Some clones are missing from TCRdb's copy, which holds only in-frame ones; the method was immunoSEQ multiplex PCR. This table has about 79,000 clones, approximately 94% appearing once. Germline CDR1 and CDR2: MNHEY and SMNVEV (reference sequence). This CDR3 contains 15 residues. The V gene lost 6 bases and the J gene lost 5 bases, with 16 bases spanning the gap. What was sequenced was T cells isolated from PBMCs. The chain is built from TRBV27 and TRBJ2-2; D is unresolved. This TCR was sampled from a human donor in good health. For the CDR3, the DNA is TGTGCCAGCAGCCGGGTGATGGCCTCAACCGGGGAGCTGTTTTTT. It translates to CASSRVMASTGELFF.